The 17 T cell receptor beta chains below all came from one sample that was sequenced in a study of blood T cell repertoires in COVID-19. The assay was immunoSEQ multiplex PCR, and TCRdb's table has in-frame clones only and misses some. The repertoire holds 26,000 or so clones, with roughly nine tenths as singletons. What was sequenced was peripheral blood. These receptors all come from a human donor with active COVID-19. The donor label of this sample is uncertain.

The rearrangement uses TRBV10-3 and TRBJ2-3; D call uncertain. The germline CDR1 and CDR2 sequences are ENHRY and SYGVKD. V was cut by 6 bases and J by 4 bases, with 11 bases left in between. The CDR3 contains 13 residues. The CDR3 DNA reads as TGTGCCATCAGCCGTAGCCCCCCAGATACGCAGTATTTT. It is translated as CAISRSPPDTQYF.

The chain joins TRBV7-3 to TRBJ2-7, with D possibly TRBD1 on 5 matching bases. Germline V lookup: CDR1 SGHTA, CDR2 FQGTGA. The V end lost 0 bases, the J end lost 7 bases, and 13 bases lay between the germline ends. The CDR3 consists of 14 residues. CDR3 sequence (DNA): TGTGCCAGCAGCTTAACTAGTGACAGCATGGAGCAGTACTTC. Its protein product is CASSLTSDSMEQYF.

The chain is built from TRBV19 and TRBJ2-1; TRBD1 might be the D (5 bases). Germline-derived CDR1 and CDR2 are LNHDA and SQIVND (reference sequence). V was cut by 5 bases and J by 9 bases, with 11 bases left in between. The CDR3 loop spans 12 amino acids. The CDR3 DNA follows: TGTGCCAGTAGTCAACAGGTGGGTGAGCAGTTCTTC. Translating gives CASSQQVGEQFF.

The chain couples TRBV5-4 to TRBJ2-7; 9 nucleotides agree with TRBD1. The V and J ends lost 4 bases and 4 bases, in that order; junction bases with no gene match: 6. The CDR3 length is 14 residues. Germline V lookup: CDR1 SGHNT, CDR2 YYREEE (reference sequence). The CDR3 nucleotides are TGTGCCAGCAGCCGGGACAGGGAGGGGTACGAGCAGTACTTC. Amino acids: CASSRDREGYEQYF.

This sequence joins TRBV6-2 or TRBV6-3 and TRBJ2-2; D might be TRBD1 (7 bases). The V end lost 2 bases, the J end lost 5 bases, and 18 bases lay between the germline ends. The CDR3 is 17 amino acids. Germline V CDR1 and CDR2: MNHEY, SVGEGT. The CDR3 DNA is TGTGCCAGCAGTTACAGACAGGGAGGAATGTGGACCGGGGAGCTGTTTTTT. This encodes CASSYRQGGMWTGELFF.

V gene TRBV3-1 (or the pseudogene TRBV3-2) combines with J gene TRBJ2-7; no clear D gene. CDR1 and CDR2 (germline): LGHDT, YNNKEL (reference sequence). The ends were cut back, 2 bases at V and 6 bases at J, with 11 bases in the middle. The CDR3 is made up of 13 amino acids. The CDR3 here is CASSQPPRVEQYF. The CDR3, as DNA: TGTGCCAGCAGCCAACCTCCCCGTGTCGAGCAGTACTTC.

Only a few counts were recorded for this clone. The V and J genes are TRBV19 and TRBJ2-7; TRBD2 is a possible D gene (6 bases). CDR1 and CDR2 (germline): LNHDA, SQIVND (reference sequence). V was clipped by 11 bases and J by 5 bases, with 13 bases between them. The CDR3 has 11 residues. CDR3 bases: TGTGCCCGACTAAGGACTAACGAGCAGTACTTC. This translates into CARLRTNEQYF.

This chain joins TRBV18 and TRBJ1-1, with D unclear. The CDR3 covers 14 residues. CDR1 KGHSH and CDR2 LQKENI come from the germline V gene. Trimming pared 3 bases from V and 1 base from J, leaving 9 bases between. The DNA of the CDR3 is TGTGCCAGCTCACCCGCCGTCAGGAACACTGAAGCTTTCTTT. Its protein product is CASSPAVRNTEAFF.

The chain links TRBV5-4 to TRBJ2-2; 8 bases fit TRBD2. CDR1 SGHNT and CDR2 YYREEE come from the germline V gene (reference sequence). The CDR3 loop spans 19 amino acids. V was pared by 0 bases and J by 4 bases, with 14 bases of the junction left unmatched. The CDR3 loop is CASSLGAGGGAASTGELFF. CDR3 nucleotides: TGTGCCAGCAGCTTGGGTGCGGGAGGTGGGGCGGCCTCCACCGGGGAGCTGTTTTTT.

The chain recombines TRBV27 with TRBJ2-5; D uncertain. The CDR3 has 14 residues. Germline CDR1 MNHEY, CDR2 SMNVEV (reference sequence). Trimming stripped 3 bases from V and 2 bases from J, with 10 bases between. Written as DNA, the CDR3 is TGTGCCAGCAGTTTGCTGGGCAGGCAAGAGACCCAGTACTTC. This sequence encodes CASSLLGRQETQYF.

This chain connects TRBV15 to TRBJ2-3, with 10 bases aligning to TRBD1. The V gene's germline CDR1 is LNHNV and CDR2 YYDKDF (reference sequence). Losses at the gene ends were 5 bases for V and 3 bases for J; bases not matched to a gene: 2. The CDR3 length is 14 residues. DNA of the CDR3: TGTGCCACCAGCGGACAGGGGGGGACAGATACGCAGTATTTT. Protein sequence: CATSGQGGTDTQYF.

V is TRBV4-3 and J is TRBJ2-1; a weak D match, TRBD2 (5 bases). The germline CDR1 and CDR2 sequences are LGHNA and YSLEER. Trimming took off 4 bases at V and 4 bases at J, with 8 bases between the two ends. The CDR3 spans 13 residues. The DNA of the CDR3 is TGCGCCAGCAGCCCTACTAGTTACAATGAGCAGTTCTTC. This translates into CASSPTSYNEQFF.

The chain recombines TRBV6-4 with TRBJ2-1, with D tentatively TRBD2 (7 bases). This CDR3 has 13 residues. Germline V CDR1 and CDR2: MRHNA, SNTAGT. Trimming cost V 9 bases and J 5 bases, with 14 bases left between them. In DNA form, the CDR3 reads TGTGCCAGTTCCGAGCGGGACAACAATGAGCAGTTCTTC. This encodes CASSERDNNEQFF.

Notes on this clone: Different DNA sequences within this sample yield the same CDR3. The V call is TRBV19, the J call TRBJ1-2; the D gene is possibly TRBD1 (5 bases). The CDR3 extends over 12 amino acids. The V and J ends lost 2 bases and 8 bases respectively, with 9 bases between them. CDR1 LNHDA and CDR2 SQIVND come from the germline V gene (reference sequence). CDR3 in amino acids: CASSIQGGGYTF. CDR3 in DNA: TGTGCCAGTAGTATACAGGGAGGAGGCTACACCTTC.

The rearrangement joins TRBV19 to TRBJ2-7; a possible D gene is TRBD1 (6 bases). This CDR3 is 14 amino acids long. Trimming cost V 5 bases and J 1 base, with 12 bases left between them. Germline lookup yields CDR1 LNHDA and CDR2 SQIVND (reference sequence). CDR3: CASSVEDRSYEQYF. In nucleotides, the CDR3 is TGTGCCAGTAGTGTTGAAGACAGGTCCTACGAGCAGTACTTC. Filled out from reference TRBV19 and TRBJ2-7, the complete variable domain reads DGGITQSPKYLFRKEGQNVTLSCEQNLNHDAMYWYRQDPGQGLRLIYYSQIVNDFQKGDIAEGYSVSREKKESFPLTVTSAQKNPTAFYLCASSVEDRSYEQYFGPGTRLTVT.

The chain uses TRBV5-4 and TRBJ2-3; tentative D call: TRBD1 (6 bases). V was shortened by 1 base and J by 6 bases, with 15 bases between the two germline ends. Germline CDR1 and CDR2: SGHNT and YYREEE (reference sequence). The length of the CDR3 is 15 residues. CDR3 residues: CASSLTGTRRDTQYF. CDR3 nucleotide sequence: TGTGCCAGCAGCTTGACTGGGACACGAAGGGATACGCAGTATTTT.

This rearrangement joins TRBV27 to TRBJ1-3; 7 bases are shared with TRBD1. Germline-derived CDR1 and CDR2 are MNHEY and SMNVEV (reference sequence). The length of the CDR3 is 16 residues. The junction had 7 bases not matched to a gene; V was cut back by 5 bases and J by 0 bases. In DNA form, the CDR3 reads TGTGCCAGCAGTCCCCTGGGACAGAACTCTGGAAACACCATATATTTT. Translated: CASSPLGQNSGNTIYF.